This entry features one T cell receptor (beta chain) sequence. Its antigen remains unidentified. These data belong to a study of shared clonotypes between healthy human individuals. Study background: Each donor had three CD4 naive, three CD4 memory, two CD8 naive and one CD8 memory plate. Study observations and caveats: Estimated clonotype richness was generally higher in naive than memory subsets. Clonotypes shared by all four sorted-subset donors had higher generation probabilities than non-shared clonotypes.

V dropped 7 bases and J dropped 5; count of bases not matched to a gene: 4. CDR1 is SQVTM and CDR2 is ANQGSEA in the germline V gene. This CDR3 is built from 12 residues. Samples underwent the assay at deep level. Sequenced by immunoSEQ multiplex PCR; TCRdb stores in-frame clones only, minus some. The table includes 2 million to 2.5 million clones, just over 90% detected once. The source material was naive CD4+ T cells from PBMCs. As for subset: CD45RA+ positively selected. The source is a man aged 18 to 29 in good health. Some clones in this sample may be carry-over from other donors' samples. The chain links TRBV29-1 to TRBJ2-3; 9 nucleotides line up with TRBD1. CDR3 protein: CSGGQGRDTQYF. CDR3 DNA sequence: TGCAGCGGGGGACAGGGAAGAGATACGCAGTATTTT.